A single sample is the source of the 22 T cell receptor beta chains below, sequenced in a study of T cell repertoires in cytomegalovirus infection. Antigens of these TCRs are unknown. A single record per CDR3 protein comes from TCRdb applying MiXCR to the reads. This table has about 400,000 distinct CDR3 sequences, roughly 34% appearing once. Sequencing used cultured PBMCs, obtained from culture after CMV antigen stimulation. The receptors come from a human donor in good health (CMV status not recorded). Some clones in this sample may be carry-over from other donors' samples.

In its sample, this clonotype was seen a few times. The chain employs TRBV7-8 and TRBJ2-1; the match to TRBD2 covers 10 bases. Germline V gives CDR1 SGHVS, CDR2 FQNEAQ. Unmatched junction bases numbered 4, after V lost 7 bases and J lost 4 bases. This CDR3 is built from 14 residues. CDR3 residues: CASKGLASYNEQFF. The CDR3 nucleotides read TGTGCCAGCAAGGGACTAGCGAGTTACAATGAGCAGTTCTTC.

This clonotype was seen repeatedly, ten times or more. The rearrangement links TRBV7-2 to TRBJ2-1, with 7 bases identical to TRBD2. This CDR3 region has 15 residues. The V segment lost 5 bases and the J segment 3 bases; nucleotides outside the gene matches: 7. CDR1 and CDR2 from the germline V gene are SGHTA and FQGNSA. In DNA form, the CDR3 reads TGTGCCAGCAGCCCCATGGTAGCGGGCTACAATGAGCAGTTCTTC. Encoded protein: CASSPMVAGYNEQFF. Supplemented by reference TRBV7-2 and TRBJ2-1, the full variable domain reads GAGVSQSPSNKVTEKGKDVELRCDPISGHTALYWYRQSLGQGLEFLIYFQGNSAPDKSGLPSDRFSAERTGGSVSTLTIQRTQQEDSAVYLCASSPMVAGYNEQFFGPGTRLTVL.

The chain recombines TRBV6-6 with TRBJ1-2, with TRBD1 matching 9 bases. Trimming at V came to 5 bases and at J to 5 bases, leaving 6 bases not matched to a gene. Germline V gives CDR1 MNHNY, CDR2 SVGAGI (reference sequence). The CDR3 consists of 14 residues. The CDR3 DNA reads TGTGCCAGCAGTGACGGGACAGGGAGTTATGGCTACACCTTC. It codes for CASSDGTGSYGYTF.

The V and J genes are TRBV6-5 and TRBJ2-3; TRBD2 agrees at 8 bases. V lost 6 bases and J lost 5; bases outside the gene matches: 10. This CDR3 is built from 15 residues. From germline, CDR1 is MNHEY and CDR2 SVGAGI. CDR3 region: CASRRTGRVKDTQYF. The CDR3 DNA reads as TGTGCCAGCAGACGCACCGGGAGGGTGAAAGATACGCAGTATTTT.

This clonotype has more than one count but fewer than ten. The genes are TRBV28 and TRBJ2-7; 9 bases are a match to TRBD1. The CDR3 has 17 residues. With V trimmed by 6 bases and J by 3 bases, 15 bases remained unmatched. Germline loops: CDR1 MDHEN, CDR2 SYDVKM. CDR3 loop: CASSLGIRQGGDYEQYV. CDR3 DNA: TGTGCCAGCAGCCTTGGGATACGACAGGGGGGGGACTACGAGCAGTACGTC.

The sample holds many counts of this clonotype. The chain links TRBV6-2 or TRBV6-3 to TRBJ1-5; 9 nucleotides line up with TRBD1. With 8 bases clipped from V and 6 bases from J, the junction kept 8 bases outside the gene matches. The V gene's germline CDR1 is MNHEY and CDR2 SVGEGT. The CDR3 sequence is 14 residues long. CDR3 sequence: CASSPDRGTQPQHF. CDR3 sequence (DNA): TGTGCCAGCTCCCCCGACAGGGGGACTCAGCCCCAGCATTTT.

J is TRBJ1-2 and V is TRBV7-2; no clear D. V was trimmed by 9 bases and J by 2 bases, leaving 16 bases between them. This CDR3 spans 14 amino acids. The germline CDR1 and CDR2 sequences are SGHTA and FQGNSA. The CDR3 protein is CASSTGRQNYGYTF. CDR3 nucleotide sequence: TGTGCCAGTTCTACGGGGAGGCAGAACTATGGCTACACCTTC.

This clonotype was counted between two and nine times. The gene calls are TRBV7-2 and TRBJ1-3, with unresolved D. The germline gives CDR1 SGHTA, CDR2 FQGNSA. The CDR3 totals 12 residues. V was shortened by 6 bases and J by 4 bases, with 7 bases between the two germline ends. The CDR3 region is CASSQQGNTIYF. CDR3 sequence (DNA): TGTGCCAGCAGTCAACAGGGAAACACCATATATTTT.

In this sample, this clonotype turned up a few times. V usage is TRBV20-1 and J usage is TRBJ1-1; D is uncertain. V dropped 2 bases and J dropped 4 bases, with 5 bases sitting between them. Germline values: CDR1 DFQATT, CDR2 SNEGSKA (reference sequence). This CDR3 is built from 11 residues. CDR3 nucleotide sequence: TGCAGTGCTAGAAAGGGCACTGAAGCTTTCTTT. Its translation: CSARKGTEAFF.

This clonotype was detected many times. This chain connects TRBV7-9 to TRBJ2-1; the D is unclear. Germline V gene sequence: CDR1 SEHNR, CDR2 FQNEAQ (reference sequence). V was cut by 1 base and J by 4 bases, with 20 bases left in between. This CDR3 contains 18 residues. Here the CDR3 reads CASSLGITNGAKYNEQFF. The CDR3 coding sequence is TGTGCCAGCAGCTTAGGGATAACGAACGGTGCGAAATACAATGAGCAGTTCTTC. Based on the CDR3 plus reference TRBV7-9 and TRBJ2-1, the full variable domain is DTGVSQNPRHKITKRGQNVTFRCDPISEHNRLYWYRQTLGQGPEFLTYFQNEAQLEKSRLLSDRFSAERPKGSFSTLEIQRTEQGDSAMYLCASSLGITNGAKYNEQFFGPGTRLTVL.

This clonotype appeared a few times. This chain links TRBV20-1 with TRBJ2-7, with 9 bases identical to TRBD1. Trimming cost V 1 base and J 0 bases; bases outside gene matches: 10. CDR1 and CDR2 from the germline V gene are DFQATT and SNEGSKA (reference sequence). The CDR3 sequence is 17 residues long. The DNA for the CDR3 is TGCAGTGCTAGAGGAGCGCGGACAGGGGCTAGCTCCTACGAGCAGTACGTC. Its translation: CSARGARTGASSYEQYV.

V and J are TRBV12-3 or TRBV12-4 and TRBJ2-7, with a weak D call TRBD1 (5 bases). The CDR3 runs to 13 residues. Between the trimmed V and J ends, which lost 4 bases and 3 bases, there was a span of 10 bases. The DNA of the CDR3 is TGTGCCAGCAGTTCCCAGGGCGGCTACGAGCAGTACGTC. This encodes CASSSQGGYEQYV.

This chain uses TRBV6-2 or TRBV6-3 with TRBJ2-7; D possibly corresponds to TRBD1 (5 bases). This CDR3 region has 13 residues. The V end lost 5 bases, the J end lost 5 bases, and 13 bases lay between the germline ends. Germline lookup yields CDR1 MNHEY and CDR2 SVGEGT. The CDR3 spells CASSNPQGDEQYF. CDR3 nucleotides: TGTGCCAGCAGTAACCCTCAAGGGGACGAGCAGTACTTC.

This chain joins TRBV19 and TRBJ2-2; D is undetermined. The germline gives CDR1 LNHDA, CDR2 SQIVND (reference sequence). The CDR3 spans 15 residues. Trimming took 4 bases from V and 0 from J, leaving 9 bases between them. The CDR3 DNA reads as TGTGCCAGTAGTAGCCTATTAGCGAACACCGGGGAGCTGTTTTTT. Translating gives CASSSLLANTGELFF.

This clonotype was recorded at least ten times. V gene TRBV6-2 or TRBV6-3 combines with J gene TRBJ2-7, with 7 bases matching TRBD2. V was pared by 6 bases and J by 4 bases, with 12 bases of the junction left unmatched. The CDR3 length is 15 residues. Germline CDR1 reads MNHEY; CDR2 reads SVGEGT. CDR3 sequence (DNA): TGTGCCAGCAGCTCGTTTTGGGAGGGTAATTACGAGCAGTACGTC. This gives the protein CASSSFWEGNYEQYV.

This chain uses TRBV20-1 with TRBJ1-1, with a tentative D call TRBD1 (6 bases). From germline, CDR1 is DFQATT and CDR2 SNEGSKA (reference sequence). This CDR3 has 12 residues. Trimming removed 2 bases at V and 4 bases at J, with 8 bases between. CDR3: CSARYRATEAFF. The CDR3 DNA follows: TGCAGTGCTAGATACAGGGCCACTGAAGCTTTCTTT.

The gene calls are TRBV24-1 and TRBJ2-1; perhaps D is TRBD1 or TRBD2 (5 bases each). Trimming shortened V by 11 bases and J by 0 bases, and 19 bases separated the two germline ends. The CDR3 consists of 16 residues. Germline loops: CDR1 KGHDR, CDR2 SFDVKD. The CDR3 loop reads CAIGTKSGSSYNEQFF. CDR3 coding DNA: TGTGCCATCGGGACGAAGAGCGGAAGCTCCTACAATGAGCAGTTCTTC.

This clonotype was seen a few times. The chain couples TRBV7-2 to TRBJ1-2, with no clear D. V dropped 5 bases and J dropped 6 bases, with 10 bases sitting between them. The germline V gene encodes CDR1 SGHTA and CDR2 FQGNSA. This CDR3 comprises 12 residues. This chain's CDR3 is CASSADFNGYTF. CDR3 DNA: TGTGCCAGCAGCGCAGACTTTAATGGCTACACCTTC.

CDR3 bases: TGTGCCAGCAGTTTAGTGGTAGGGGGTGAGTACAGCAATCAGCCCCAGCATTTT. Its translation is CASSLVVGGEYSNQPQHF. This chain uses TRBV12-3 or TRBV12-4 with TRBJ1-5; D may be TRBD1 (6 bases). The germline V and J ends were trimmed by 1 base and 1 base, with 17 bases remaining between them. CDR3 size: 18 residues.

DNA of the CDR3: TGCGCCAGCACCAACCCTGGTGTCTACAATGAGCAGTTCTTC. It specifies CASTNPGVYNEQFF. The chain couples TRBV5-1 to TRBJ2-1; the D is unclear. The CDR3 sequence is 14 residues long. V lost 6 bases and J 3 bases, leaving 13 bases between the germline ends. Per germline, CDR1 SGHRS and CDR2 YFSETQ. Using reference TRBV5-1 and TRBJ2-1 for the parts outside the CDR3, the full variable domain is KAGVTQTPRYLIKTRGQQVTLSCSPISGHRSVSWYQQTPGQGLQFLFEYFSETQRNKGNFPGRFSGRQFSNSRSEMNVSTLELGDSALYLCASTNPGVYNEQFFGPGTRLTVL.

In this sample, this clonotype turned up a few times. CDR3 sequence (DNA): TGCGCCAGCAGCCAAGATGAGGGCAGGGTGAACACTGAAGCTTTCTTT. This gives the protein CASSQDEGRVNTEAFF. The V call is TRBV4-1, the J call TRBJ1-1, with D maybe TRBD1 (5 bases). Trimming cost V 0 bases and J 0 bases, with 11 bases left between them. This CDR3 is built from 16 residues. Looked up from germline, CDR1 is MGHRA and CDR2 is YSYEKL.

The chain uses TRBV2 and TRBJ2-1; D is uncertain. The germline V gene encodes CDR1 SNHLY and CDR2 FYNNEI. V lost 5 bases, J lost 0 bases, and 17 bases lay in between. This CDR3 region has 17 residues. CDR3 sequence: CASSFPLDWSSYNEQFF. Written as DNA, the CDR3 is TGTGCCAGCAGTTTTCCCCTAGACTGGAGCTCCTACAATGAGCAGTTCTTC.